The rows below give T cell receptor beta chains drawn from one sample of a study of cytomegalovirus exposure and HLA in healthy donors. The assay was immunoSEQ multiplex PCR, and TCRdb's table has in-frame clones only and misses some. The sample contains 200,000 or so clones, 60% to 80% of which appear only once. The sample comprised PBMCs. These receptors came from a male donor in good health and CMV-seronegative. Each CDR3 is given with its conserved first and last residue. D genes are given only for firm matches. Clone size is shown for a subset of rows, as once, few, many or a class of expanded clone.

abundance: NA; v_gene: TRBV29-1; j_gene: TRBJ1-1; d_gene: NA; CDR3aa: CSGTPGDTEAFF; CDR3nt: TGCAGCGGCACGCCGGGGGACACTGAAGCTTTCTTT
abundance: NA; v_gene: TRBV28; j_gene: TRBJ2-3; d_gene: TRBD1; CDR3aa: CASSSPSDRGQDTQYF; CDR3nt: TGTGCCAGCAGTTCCCCCAGCGACAGGGGGCAAGATACGCAGTATTTT
abundance: NA; v_gene: TRBV6-5; j_gene: TRBJ1-1; d_gene: TRBD1; CDR3aa: CATMTGGNTEAFF; CDR3nt: TGTGCCACTATGACAGGGGGCAACACTGAAGCTTTCTTT
abundance: once; v_gene: TRBV5-1; j_gene: TRBJ2-7; d_gene: TRBD1; CDR3aa: CASSPGQGDEQYF; CDR3nt: TGCGCCAGCAGCCCGGGACAGGGAGACGAGCAGTACTTC
abundance: NA; v_gene: TRBV5-1; j_gene: TRBJ2-2; d_gene: NA; CDR3aa: CASNPWTGSTGELFF; CDR3nt: TGCGCCAGCAACCCCTGGACGGGAAGCACCGGGGAGCTGTTTTTT
abundance: NA; v_gene: TRBV19; j_gene: TRBJ2-7; d_gene: NA; CDR3aa: CASRSSDSRSIRQYF; CDR3nt: TGTGCCAGCCGGTCCTCGGACTCCAGGTCGATTCGGCAGTACTTC
abundance: NA; v_gene: TRBV13; j_gene: TRBJ2-7; d_gene: TRBD1; CDR3aa: CASSPPTGRATEQYF; CDR3nt: TGTGCCAGCAGCCCCCCGACAGGGAGAGCTACCGAGCAGTACTTC
abundance: NA; v_gene: TRBV25-1; j_gene: TRBJ1-5; d_gene: TRBD1; CDR3aa: CASRGQGTNQPQHF; CDR3nt: TGTGCCAGCAGGGGACAGGGGACCAATCAGCCCCAGCATTTT
abundance: NA; v_gene: TRBV28; j_gene: TRBJ1-2; d_gene: NA; CDR3aa: CASSLFQTNYGYTF; CDR3nt: TGTGCCAGCAGTTTATTTCAGACTAACTATGGCTACACCTTC
abundance: NA; v_gene: TRBV20-1; j_gene: TRBJ2-7; d_gene: NA; CDR3aa: CSASSVYEQYF; CDR3nt: TGCAGTGCTAGCTCGGTCTACGAGCAGTACTTC
abundance: NA; v_gene: TRBV2; j_gene: TRBJ1-2; d_gene: TRBD1; CDR3aa: CASSTQGALPYGYTF; CDR3nt: TGTGCCAGCAGTACGCAGGGGGCGCTTCCGTATGGCTACACCTTC
abundance: NA; v_gene: TRBV5-1; j_gene: TRBJ1-1; d_gene: TRBD1; CDR3aa: CASGDRGRNTEAFF; CDR3nt: TGCGCCAGCGGGGACAGGGGGCGAAACACTGAAGCTTTCTTT
abundance: NA; v_gene: TRBV5-1; j_gene: TRBJ2-1; d_gene: NA; CDR3aa: CASSLGEWEWRTYNEQFF; CDR3nt: TGCGCCAGCAGCTTGGGGGAATGGGAGTGGCGGACCTACAATGAGCAGTTCTTC
abundance: NA; v_gene: TRBV14; j_gene: TRBJ2-7; d_gene: NA; CDR3aa: CASSQDWGPRHEQYF; CDR3nt: TGTGCCAGCAGCCAAGATTGGGGCCCGCGCCACGAGCAGTACTTC
abundance: NA; v_gene: TRBV27; j_gene: TRBJ2-7; d_gene: TRBD1; CDR3aa: CASSLSGGGNYEQYF; CDR3nt: TGTGCCAGCAGTTTATCAGGGGGCGGCAACTACGAGCAGTACTTC
abundance: NA; v_gene: TRBV2; j_gene: TRBJ2-4; d_gene: TRBD1; CDR3aa: CASSEGQGLAKNIQYF; CDR3nt: TGTGCCAGCAGTGAAGGACAGGGGCTAGCCAAAAACATTCAGTACTTC
abundance: NA; v_gene: TRBV6-1; j_gene: TRBJ1-4; d_gene: TRBD1; CDR3aa: CASKDRGLNEKLFF; CDR3nt: TGTGCCAGCAAAGACAGGGGGCTCAATGAAAAACTGTTTTTT
abundance: NA; v_gene: TRBV4-1; j_gene: TRBJ2-7; d_gene: NA; CDR3aa: CASSQERGSGHYEQYF; CDR3nt: TGCGCCAGCAGCCAAGAGAGGGGGTCAGGGCATTACGAGCAGTACTTC
abundance: NA; v_gene: TRBV5-1; j_gene: TRBJ2-4; d_gene: TRBD2; CDR3aa: CASRKGLAGALAKNIQYF; CDR3nt: TGCGCCAGCAGAAAGGGACTAGCGGGAGCTCTAGCCAAAAACATTCAGTACTTC
abundance: NA; v_gene: TRBV2; j_gene: TRBJ1-2; d_gene: TRBD1; CDR3aa: CASCPGTGNYGYTF; CDR3nt: TGTGCCAGCTGTCCCGGGACAGGAAACTATGGCTACACCTTC
abundance: NA; v_gene: TRBV5-4; j_gene: TRBJ2-1; d_gene: TRBD2; CDR3aa: CASSVRLAGSNEQFF; CDR3nt: TGTGCCAGCAGCGTTCGACTAGCGGGGTCCAATGAGCAGTTCTTC
abundance: NA; v_gene: TRBV5-1; j_gene: TRBJ2-7; d_gene: NA; CDR3aa: CASSLRVGDEQYF; CDR3nt: TGCGCCAGCAGCTTGAGGGTAGGGGACGAGCAGTACTTC
abundance: NA; v_gene: TRBV10-3; j_gene: TRBJ2-3; d_gene: NA; CDR3aa: CAISSLEESDTQYF; CDR3nt: TGTGCCATCAGTTCTCTAGAGGAGTCCGATACGCAGTATTTT